The clone carrying this TCR beta chain was seen more than once but under ten times. Unique molecular identifiers were present on the cDNA, which also gained a universal primer site by template switching. MiXCR, applied by TCRdb to the 5' RACE reads, yields one record per CDR3 protein. Found here are hundreds of thousands of distinct CDR3 sequences, 20% to 25% of them singletons; the top ten hold approximately 0.52%. This entry belongs to a study of identical twins. V was shortened by 2 bases and J by 0 bases, with 11 bases between the two germline ends. The germline gives CDR1 SGHRS, CDR2 YFSETQ. The CDR3 covers 16 residues. The sample was also reused in another study, on yellow fever vaccine responses in identical twins. From that report: Twin vaccine T cell responses reportedly seemed partly convergent, partly personalized.

Source material: CD4+ T cells sorted from blood. The receptor was isolated from a woman aged 18-35 years in good health. J is TRBJ1-4 and V is TRBV5-1, with D unclear. In DNA form, the CDR3 reads TGCGCCAGCAGCTTATACGGTTCCGCAACTAATGAAAAACTGTTTTTT. This translates into CASSLYGSATNEKLFF.